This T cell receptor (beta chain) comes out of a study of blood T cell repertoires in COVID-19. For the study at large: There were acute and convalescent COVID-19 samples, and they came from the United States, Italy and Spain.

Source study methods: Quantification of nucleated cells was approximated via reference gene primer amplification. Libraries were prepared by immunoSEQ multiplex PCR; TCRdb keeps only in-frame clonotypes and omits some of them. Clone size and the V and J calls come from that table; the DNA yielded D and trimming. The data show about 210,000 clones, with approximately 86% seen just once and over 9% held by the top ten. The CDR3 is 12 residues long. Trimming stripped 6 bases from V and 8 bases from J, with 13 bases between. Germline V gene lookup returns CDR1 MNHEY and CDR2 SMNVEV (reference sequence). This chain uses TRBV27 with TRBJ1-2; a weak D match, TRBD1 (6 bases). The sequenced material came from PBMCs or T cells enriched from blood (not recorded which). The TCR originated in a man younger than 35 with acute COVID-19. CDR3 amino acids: CASSLTGQGYTF. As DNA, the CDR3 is TGTGCCAGCAGCCTGACAGGACAAGGCTACACCTTC.